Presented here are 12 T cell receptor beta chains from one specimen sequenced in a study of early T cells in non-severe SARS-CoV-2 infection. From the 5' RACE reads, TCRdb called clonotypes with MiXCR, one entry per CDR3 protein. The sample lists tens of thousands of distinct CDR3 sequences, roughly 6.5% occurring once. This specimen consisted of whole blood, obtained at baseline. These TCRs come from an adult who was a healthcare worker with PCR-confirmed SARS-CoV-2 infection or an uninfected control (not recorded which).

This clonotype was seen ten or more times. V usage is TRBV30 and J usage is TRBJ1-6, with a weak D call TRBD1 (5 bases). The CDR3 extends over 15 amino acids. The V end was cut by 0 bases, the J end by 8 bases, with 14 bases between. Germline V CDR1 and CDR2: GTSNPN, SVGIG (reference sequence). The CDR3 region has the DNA TGTGCCTGGAGTGTTAGGCCGCAGGGTGATTCACCCCTCCACTTT. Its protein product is CAWSVRPQGDSPLHF.

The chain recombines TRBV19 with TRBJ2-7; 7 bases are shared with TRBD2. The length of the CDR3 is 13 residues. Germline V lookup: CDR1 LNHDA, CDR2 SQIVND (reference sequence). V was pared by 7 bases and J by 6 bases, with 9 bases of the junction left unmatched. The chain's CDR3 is CASNPGGSGEQYF. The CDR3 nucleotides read TGTGCCAGTAACCCCGGGGGGAGCGGCGAGCAGTACTTC.

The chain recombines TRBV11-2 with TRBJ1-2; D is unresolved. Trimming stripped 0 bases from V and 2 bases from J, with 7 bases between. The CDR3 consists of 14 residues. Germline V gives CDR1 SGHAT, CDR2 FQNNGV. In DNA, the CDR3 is TGTGCCAGCAGCTTAGACAGGAGCAACTATGGCTACACCTTC. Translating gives CASSLDRSNYGYTF.

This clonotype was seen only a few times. The CDR3 bases are TGTGCCAGCAGCCCCGCGGCCAGTCAGATTGGGGGATATGGCTACACCTTC. It yields the protein CASSPAASQIGGYGYTF. The chain couples TRBV7-9 to TRBJ1-2; tentatively, D is TRBD1 (5 bases). Germline V gene lookup returns CDR1 SEHNR and CDR2 FQNEAQ (reference sequence). V lost 5 bases, J lost 5 bases, and 24 bases lay in between. This CDR3 spans 17 amino acids.

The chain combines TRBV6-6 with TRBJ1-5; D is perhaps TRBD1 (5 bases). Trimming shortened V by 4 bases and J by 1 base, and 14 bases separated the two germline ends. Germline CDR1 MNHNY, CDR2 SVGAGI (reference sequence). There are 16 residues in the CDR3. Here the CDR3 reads CASSFEQGVSNQPQHF. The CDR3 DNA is TGTGCCAGCAGTTTCGAGCAGGGTGTCAGCAATCAGCCCCAGCATTTT.

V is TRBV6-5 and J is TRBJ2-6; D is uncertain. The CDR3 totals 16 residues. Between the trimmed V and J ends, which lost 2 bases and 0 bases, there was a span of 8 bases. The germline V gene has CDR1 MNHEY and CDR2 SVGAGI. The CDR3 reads CASSYGRLSGANVLTF. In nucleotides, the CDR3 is TGTGCCAGCAGTTACGGACGCCTCTCTGGGGCCAACGTCCTGACTTTC.

The CDR3, as DNA: TGTGCCAGCAGCAAAATCATCGGACCGTATCAAGAGACCCAGTACTTC. Translation: CASSKIIGPYQETQYF. The V and J genes are TRBV21-1 and TRBJ2-5. TRBV21-1 is annotated as a pseudogene. The CDR3 totals 16 residues.

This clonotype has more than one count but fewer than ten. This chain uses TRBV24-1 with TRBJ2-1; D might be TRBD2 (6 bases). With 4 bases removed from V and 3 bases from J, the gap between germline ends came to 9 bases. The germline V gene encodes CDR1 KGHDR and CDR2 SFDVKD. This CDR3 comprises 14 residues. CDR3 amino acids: CATSERGYYNEQFF. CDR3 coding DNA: TGTGCCACCAGTGAACGGGGGTACTACAATGAGCAGTTCTTC.

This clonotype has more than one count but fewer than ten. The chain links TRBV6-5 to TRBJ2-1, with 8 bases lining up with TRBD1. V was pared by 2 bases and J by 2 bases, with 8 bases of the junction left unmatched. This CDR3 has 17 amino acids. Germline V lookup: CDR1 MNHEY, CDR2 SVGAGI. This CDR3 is CASSYVWTGRPYNEQFF. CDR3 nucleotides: TGTGCCAGCAGTTACGTCTGGACAGGGAGGCCCTACAATGAGCAGTTCTTC.

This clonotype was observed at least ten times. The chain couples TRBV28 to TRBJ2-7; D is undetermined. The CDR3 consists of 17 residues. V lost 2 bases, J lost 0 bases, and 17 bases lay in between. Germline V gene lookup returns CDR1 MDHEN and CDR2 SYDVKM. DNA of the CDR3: TGTGCCAGCAGTTTACATTCAGGCGTTACTAACTCCTACGAGCAGTACTTC. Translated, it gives CASSLHSGVTNSYEQYF.

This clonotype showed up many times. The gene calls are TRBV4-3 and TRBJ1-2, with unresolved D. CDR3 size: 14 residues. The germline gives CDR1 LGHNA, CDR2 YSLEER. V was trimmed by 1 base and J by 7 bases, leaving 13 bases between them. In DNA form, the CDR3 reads TGCGCCAGCAGCCAAGTCTTGGAAGCTAGTGGCTACACCTTC. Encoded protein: CASSQVLEASGYTF.

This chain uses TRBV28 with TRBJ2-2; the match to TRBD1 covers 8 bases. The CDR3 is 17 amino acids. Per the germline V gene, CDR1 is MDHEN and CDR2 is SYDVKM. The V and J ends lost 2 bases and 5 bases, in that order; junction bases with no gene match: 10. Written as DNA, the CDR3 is TGTGCCAGCAGTTTACGCAGGCGGACAGGGAAAACCGGGGAGCTGTTTTTT. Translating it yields CASSLRRRTGKTGELFF.